One and the same sample provided the 20 T cell receptor beta chains below, sequenced in a study of blood T cell repertoires in COVID-19. Profiling relied on immunoSEQ multiplex PCR, and the TCRdb table lists in-frame clones only, not all of them. The table has 150,000 to 200,000 clones, about nine tenths seen once. The material sequenced was peripheral blood. All receptors come from a man between 65 and 85 years old with active or convalescent COVID-19.

The chain is built from TRBV29-1 and TRBJ2-3, with 10 positions matching TRBD2. Germline assignment: CDR1 SQVTM and CDR2 ANQGSEA. This CDR3 is built from 12 residues. V lost 0 bases, J lost 11 bases, and 2 bases stayed unmatched. The chain's CDR3 is CSVEESGRVQYF. CDR3 in DNA: TGCAGCGTTGAAGAGAGCGGGAGGGTGCAGTATTTT.

The chain is built from TRBV7-6 and TRBJ1-4; D gene unclear. Germline V gene data show CDR1 as SGHVS and CDR2 as FNYEAQ. The CDR3 extends over 17 amino acids. V was trimmed by 6 bases and J by 0 bases, leaving 17 bases between them. The CDR3 here is CASSLTLPSSTNEKLFF. CDR3 DNA: TGTGCCAGCAGTCTAACCTTACCCTCTTCAACTAATGAAAAACTGTTTTTT. Filled out from reference TRBV7-6 and TRBJ1-4, the complete variable domain reads GAGVSQSPRYKVTKRGQDVALRCDPISGHVSLYWYRQALGQGPEFLTYFNYEAQQDKSGLPNDRFSAERPEGSISTLTIQRTEQRDSAMYRCASSLTLPSSTNEKLFFGSGTQLSVL.

This clone has ten or more counts. This chain connects TRBV2 to TRBJ2-3; 7 bases map to TRBD2. Germline V gene sequence: CDR1 SNHLY, CDR2 FYNNEI. The trim removed 6 bases at V and 11 bases at J, leaving 17 bases unmatched. The CDR3 spans 15 residues. The CDR3 region has the DNA TGTGCCAGCAGCGTAACTAGCGCCCGCACAGTTGAGCAGTATTTT. The encoded protein is CASSVTSARTVEQYF.

The chain couples TRBV11-3 to TRBJ2-2; TRBD1 matches at 8 bases. Germline values: CDR1 SGHNT, CDR2 YENEEA. Trimming cost V 5 bases and J 6 bases; bases outside gene matches: 5. There are 14 residues in the CDR3. Written as DNA, the CDR3 is TGTGCCAGCAGCCGAGACAGGGGCGCCGGGGAGCTGTTTTTT. Translation: CASSRDRGAGELFF.

The chain uses TRBV6-2 or TRBV6-3 and TRBJ2-3; 8 bases are shared with TRBD2. The junction had 10 bases not matched to a gene; V was cut back by 4 bases and J by 4 bases. CDR3 length: 16 residues. Germline V lookup: CDR1 MNHEY, CDR2 SVGEGT. The CDR3 region has the DNA TGTGCCAGCAGTTTCGGGGGGGGACTACACGCAGATACGCAGTATTTT. This encodes CASSFGGGLHADTQYF.

This chain connects TRBV18 to TRBJ2-7; D may be TRBD1 (6 bases). Germline values: CDR1 KGHSH, CDR2 LQKENI. The V and J ends lost 6 bases and 0 bases respectively, with 15 bases between them. There are 15 residues in the CDR3. The CDR3 DNA follows: TGTGCCAGCTCCCCAAAAACAGGGAGCTCCTACGAGCAGTACTTC. It encodes CASSPKTGSSYEQYF.

The gene calls are TRBV6-6 and TRBJ2-7; perhaps TRBD1 as D (6 bases). CDR3 length equals 14 residues. The V end lost 5 bases, the J end lost 4 bases, and 15 bases lay between the germline ends. The germline CDR1 and CDR2 sequences are MNHNY and SVGAGI (reference sequence). CDR3 in amino acids: CASSPRGERYEQYF. The DNA of the CDR3 is TGTGCCAGCAGTCCCAGGGGCGAAAGGTACGAGCAGTACTTC.

This chain connects TRBV27 to TRBJ1-6; TRBD1 matches 9 bases. V shed 6 bases and J 7 bases; nucleotides not matched to a gene: 13. CDR1 is MNHEY and CDR2 is SMNVEV in the germline V gene (reference sequence). CDR3 size: 17 residues. The CDR3 DNA follows: TGTGCCAGCAGCCCTGGGACAGGGTTGCTACTGAATTCACCCCTCCACTTT. Its translation: CASSPGTGLLLNSPLHF.

This clone has just a few counts. The chain couples TRBV7-2 to TRBJ2-2, with TRBD2 matching over 10 bases. The CDR3 sequence is 15 residues long. V was clipped by 5 bases and J by 4 bases; unmatched bases: 4. Germline V gene data show CDR1 as SGHTA and CDR2 as FQGNSA. CDR3 DNA: TGTGCCAGCAGCCCGAGCGGGGGGGCCACCGGGGAGCTGTTTTTT. As protein: CASSPSGGATGELFF.

The CDR3, as DNA: TGTGCCACCAGTGATCAGACACTTGAGGGATGGTTCTTC. Translating gives CATSDQTLEGWFF. The chain is built from TRBV24-1 and TRBJ2-1; the D gene is possibly TRBD2 (5 bases). Trimming removed 3 bases from V and 15 bases from J, with 17 bases in between. CDR3 length: 13 residues. Germline values: CDR1 KGHDR, CDR2 SFDVKD.

On this clone itself: This may be a read error, as it is one base from a much larger clone. The chain links TRBV9 to TRBJ2-3; TRBD1 matches at 8 bases. The CDR3 sequence is 15 residues long. V lost 3 bases and J lost 1; bases outside the gene matches: 4. Per the germline V gene, CDR1 is SGDLS and CDR2 is YYNGEE. CDR3 protein: CASSAPGQGTDTQYF. The DNA of the CDR3 is TGTGCCAGCAGCGCGCCGGGACAGGGCACAGATACGCAGTATTTT.

This chain connects TRBV28 to TRBJ1-2; maybe TRBD1 (5 bases). V dropped 4 bases and J dropped 1 base, with 19 bases sitting between them. The CDR3 is made up of 17 amino acids. The V gene's germline CDR1 is MDHEN and CDR2 SYDVKM. CDR3 residues: CASSSGQGGSNNYGYTF. CDR3 DNA: TGTGCCAGCAGTTCAGGGCAGGGTGGGTCTAATAACTATGGCTACACCTTC.

This chain links TRBV12-3 or TRBV12-4 with TRBJ1-4; 7 bases agree with TRBD1. Trimming took 5 bases from V and 7 from J; bases not matched to a gene: 1. This CDR3 region has 12 residues. The chain's CDR3 is CASSHRGEKLFF. The CDR3 nucleotides read TGTGCCAGCAGTCACAGGGGTGAAAAACTGTTTTTT.

The chain employs TRBV27 and TRBJ1-1; D is undetermined. CDR1 MNHEY and CDR2 SMNVEV come from the germline V gene (reference sequence). V was cut by 4 bases and J by 2 bases, with 8 bases left in between. The CDR3 has 13 amino acids. CDR3 in DNA: TGTGCCAGCAGTTCCTACAGAAACACTGAAGCTTTCTTT. The encoded protein is CASSSYRNTEAFF.

V and J are TRBV30 and TRBJ1-2, with 7 nucleotides matching TRBD1. This CDR3 has 14 residues. Germline lookup yields CDR1 GTSNPN and CDR2 SVGIG (reference sequence). V trimming: 3 bases; J trimming: 7 bases; junction bases outside the gene matches: 11. CDR3 nucleotides: TGTGCCTGGAGCTCGACTTTAGGGGGCAGTGGCTACACCTTC. This sequence encodes CAWSSTLGGSGYTF.

In its sample, this clone was seen a few times. J is TRBJ2-2 and V is TRBV28, with a possible D match to TRBD2 (6 bases). There are 13 residues in the CDR3. V was clipped by 3 bases and J by 7 bases, with 9 bases between them. Germline lookup yields CDR1 MDHEN and CDR2 SYDVKM. The CDR3 bases are TGTGCCAGCAGTTTTGGGGGGTACGGGGAGCTGTTTTTT. Translated, it gives CASSFGGYGELFF.

The table lists this clone with a count of one. The rearrangement joins TRBV19 to TRBJ1-2; D is possibly TRBD1 (6 bases). V lost 9 bases and J 9 bases, leaving 32 bases between the germline ends. The CDR3 sequence is 17 residues long. Per germline, CDR1 LNHDA and CDR2 SQIVND (reference sequence). CDR3 sequence reads: CASNGQLPSRPPSSYTF. CDR3 sequence (DNA): TGTGCCAGCAACGGACAGCTCCCTAGCCGCCCCCCCTCAAGCTACACCTTC. The full variable domain, with the rest looked up from reference TRBV19 and TRBJ1-2, is DGGITQSPKYLFRKEGQNVTLSCEQNLNHDAMYWYRQDPGQGLRLIYYSQIVNDFQKGDIAEGYSVSREKKESFPLTVTSAQKNPTAFYLCASNGQLPSRPPSSYTFGSGTRLTVV.

The chain combines TRBV10-2 with TRBJ2-1, with 10 bases that match TRBD2. The CDR3 is 16 amino acids. Germline CDR1 is WSHSY and CDR2 is SAAADI. J was trimmed by 0 bases and V by 3 bases; bases with no gene match: 2. In DNA form, the CDR3 reads TGCGCCAGCAGTGATCAGCGGGGGGGCTCCTACAATGAGCAGTTCTTC. Amino acids: CASSDQRGGSYNEQFF.

This clone was detected once. The chain links TRBV7-9 to TRBJ2-3; D may be TRBD2 (5 bases). The ends were cut back, 2 bases at V and 0 bases at J, with 9 bases in the middle. Germline V gives CDR1 SEHNR, CDR2 FQNEAQ (reference sequence). The CDR3 covers 15 residues. The CDR3 region is CASSLTRSSTDTQYF. The CDR3 nucleotides are TGTGCCAGCAGCTTAACTAGAAGTAGCACAGATACGCAGTATTTT.

The chain has TRBV28 and TRBJ2-2, with 9 bases matching TRBD2. V lost 7 bases and J lost 3; bases outside the gene matches: 3. CDR3 size: 14 residues. Germline CDR1 MDHEN, CDR2 SYDVKM. The CDR3 DNA sequence: TGTGCCAGCACTAGCGGGATGTACACCGGGGAGCTGTTTTTT. Protein sequence: CASTSGMYTGELFF.